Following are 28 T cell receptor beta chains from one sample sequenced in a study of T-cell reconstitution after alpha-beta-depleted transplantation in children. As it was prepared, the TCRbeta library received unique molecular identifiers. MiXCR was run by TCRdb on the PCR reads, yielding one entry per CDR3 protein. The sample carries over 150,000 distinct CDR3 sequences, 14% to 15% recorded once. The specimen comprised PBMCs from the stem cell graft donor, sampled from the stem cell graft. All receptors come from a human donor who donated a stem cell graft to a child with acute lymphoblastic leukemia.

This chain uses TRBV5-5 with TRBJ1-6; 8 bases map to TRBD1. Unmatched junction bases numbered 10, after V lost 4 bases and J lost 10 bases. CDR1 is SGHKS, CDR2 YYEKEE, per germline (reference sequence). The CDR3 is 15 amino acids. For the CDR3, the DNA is TGTGCCAGCAGCCCGGCCTCAGGGGGCAGGTCACCCCTCCACTTT. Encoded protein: CASSPASGGRSPLHF.

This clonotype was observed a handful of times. CDR3: CASSFTSSGRGYEQYF. The CDR3 region has the DNA TGCGCCAGCAGCTTCACGTCTAGCGGGAGGGGGTACGAGCAGTACTTC. The chain uses TRBV5-1 and TRBJ2-7; 12 positions agree with TRBD2. J gave up 4 bases and V 2 bases, and 7 bases lay outside the gene matches. The CDR3 consists of 16 residues. Germline V lookup: CDR1 SGHRS, CDR2 YFSETQ.

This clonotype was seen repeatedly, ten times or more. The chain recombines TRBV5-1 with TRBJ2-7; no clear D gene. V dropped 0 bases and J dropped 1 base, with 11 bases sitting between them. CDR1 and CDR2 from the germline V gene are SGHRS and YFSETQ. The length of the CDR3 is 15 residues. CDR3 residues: CASSLEYTGSYEQYF. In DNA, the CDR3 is TGCGCCAGCAGCTTGGAGTATACGGGTTCCTACGAGCAGTACTTC.

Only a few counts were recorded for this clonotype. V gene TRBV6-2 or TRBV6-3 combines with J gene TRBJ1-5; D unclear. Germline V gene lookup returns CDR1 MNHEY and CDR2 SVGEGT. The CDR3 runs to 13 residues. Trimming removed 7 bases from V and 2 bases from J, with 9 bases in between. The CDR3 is CASNKDGNQPQHF. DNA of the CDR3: TGTGCCAGCAACAAGGATGGCAATCAGCCCCAGCATTTT.

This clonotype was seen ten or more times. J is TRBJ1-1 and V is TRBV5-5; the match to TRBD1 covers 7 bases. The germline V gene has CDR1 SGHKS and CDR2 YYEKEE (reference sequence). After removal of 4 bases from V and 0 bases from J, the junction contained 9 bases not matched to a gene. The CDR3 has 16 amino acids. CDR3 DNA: TGTGCCAGCAGCCTAAACTGGGACAGCATGAACACTGAAGCTTTCTTT. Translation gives CASSLNWDSMNTEAFF.

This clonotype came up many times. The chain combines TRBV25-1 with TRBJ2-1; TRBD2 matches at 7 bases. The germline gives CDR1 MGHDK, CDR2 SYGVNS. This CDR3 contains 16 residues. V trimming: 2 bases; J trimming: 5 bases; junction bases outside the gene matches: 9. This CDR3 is CASSEGGGAGHNEQFF. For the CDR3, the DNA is TGTGCCAGCAGTGAAGGGGGGGGAGCGGGCCACAATGAGCAGTTCTTC. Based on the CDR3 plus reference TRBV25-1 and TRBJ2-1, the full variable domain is EADIYQTPRYLVIGTGKKITLECSQTMGHDKMYWYQQDPGMELHLIHYSYGVNSTEKGDLSSESTVSRIRTEHFPLTLESARPSHTSQYLCASSEGGGAGHNEQFFGPGTRLTVL.

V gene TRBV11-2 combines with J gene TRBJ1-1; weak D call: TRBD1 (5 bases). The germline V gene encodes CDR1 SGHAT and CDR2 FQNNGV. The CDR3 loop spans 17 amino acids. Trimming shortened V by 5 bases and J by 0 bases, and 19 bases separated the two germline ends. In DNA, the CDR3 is TGTGCCAGCAGCCCGGGGGGAGGGGTGAGCATGAACACTGAAGCTTTCTTT. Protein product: CASSPGGGVSMNTEAFF.

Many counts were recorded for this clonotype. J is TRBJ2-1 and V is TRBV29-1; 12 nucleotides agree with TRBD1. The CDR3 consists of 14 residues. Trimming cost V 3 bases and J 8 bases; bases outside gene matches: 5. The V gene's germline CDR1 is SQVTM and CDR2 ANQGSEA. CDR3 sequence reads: CSVDPGTGGDEQFF. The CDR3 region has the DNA TGCAGCGTTGATCCCGGGACAGGGGGCGATGAGCAGTTCTTC.

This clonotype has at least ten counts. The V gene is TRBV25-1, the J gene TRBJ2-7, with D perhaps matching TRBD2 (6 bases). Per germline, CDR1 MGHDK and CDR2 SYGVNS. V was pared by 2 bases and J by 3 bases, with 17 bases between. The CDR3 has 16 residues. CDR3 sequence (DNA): TGTGCCAGCAGTGAACGGGACTCCCCCACGGACTACGAGCAGTACTTC. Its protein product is CASSERDSPTDYEQYF.

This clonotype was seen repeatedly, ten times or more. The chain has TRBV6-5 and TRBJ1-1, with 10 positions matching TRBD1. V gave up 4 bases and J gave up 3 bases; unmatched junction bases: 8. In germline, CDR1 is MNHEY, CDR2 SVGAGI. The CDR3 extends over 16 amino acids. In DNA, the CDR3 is TGTGCCAGCAGTTTCCGCCCCGGACAGGGGGACACTGAAGCTTTCTTT. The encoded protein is CASSFRPGQGDTEAFF.

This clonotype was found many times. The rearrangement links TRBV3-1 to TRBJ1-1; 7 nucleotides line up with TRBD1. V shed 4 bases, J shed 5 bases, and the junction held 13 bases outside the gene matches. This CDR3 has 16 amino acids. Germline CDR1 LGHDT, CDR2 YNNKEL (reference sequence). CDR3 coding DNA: TGTGCCAGCAGCCCGCGACAGGGAGGAGGGATAACTGAAGCTTTCTTT. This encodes CASSPRQGGGITEAFF.

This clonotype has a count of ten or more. DNA of the CDR3: TGCAGCGTGCCGACAGGGATGGGCACAGATACGCAGTATTTT. It yields the protein CSVPTGMGTDTQYF. The V gene is TRBV29-1, the J gene TRBJ2-3; TRBD1 matches 7 bases. This CDR3 spans 14 amino acids. Germline V gene data show CDR1 as SQVTM and CDR2 as ANQGSEA. The V segment lost 6 bases and the J segment 1 base; nucleotides outside the gene matches: 7.

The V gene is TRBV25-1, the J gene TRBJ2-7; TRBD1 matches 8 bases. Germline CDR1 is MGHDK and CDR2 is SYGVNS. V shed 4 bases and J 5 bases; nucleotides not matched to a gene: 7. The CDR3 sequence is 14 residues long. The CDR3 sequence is CASSADRDENEQYF. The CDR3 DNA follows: TGTGCCAGCAGTGCGGACAGGGATGAAAACGAGCAGTACTTC.

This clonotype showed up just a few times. CDR3 in DNA: TGTGCCAGCAGCTTAGTAGCAGACAGGGGCAATCAGCCCCAGCATTTT. Its translation is CASSLVADRGNQPQHF. V and J are TRBV7-2 and TRBJ1-5; 7 nucleotides align to TRBD1. Looked up from germline, CDR1 is SGHTA and CDR2 is FQGNSA. The CDR3 runs 16 residues. Losses at the gene ends were 1 base for V and 2 bases for J; bases not matched to a gene: 5.

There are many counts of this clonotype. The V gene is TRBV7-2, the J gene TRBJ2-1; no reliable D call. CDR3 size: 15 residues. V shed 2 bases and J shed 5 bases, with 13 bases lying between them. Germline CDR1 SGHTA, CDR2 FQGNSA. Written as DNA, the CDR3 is TGTGCCAGCAGCTTAAGGCCGAGTTCCCACAATGAGCAGTTCTTC. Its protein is CASSLRPSSHNEQFF.

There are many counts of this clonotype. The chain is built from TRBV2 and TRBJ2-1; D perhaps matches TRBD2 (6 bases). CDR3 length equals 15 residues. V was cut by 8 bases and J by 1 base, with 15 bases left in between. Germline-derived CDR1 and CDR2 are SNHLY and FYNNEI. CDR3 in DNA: TGTGCCAGCTCTCGACTAGTAGGGTCCTACAATGAGCAGTTCTTC. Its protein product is CASSRLVGSYNEQFF. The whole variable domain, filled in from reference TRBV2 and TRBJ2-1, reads EPEVTQTPSHQVTQMGQEVILRCVPISNHLYFYWYRQILGQKVEFLVSFYNNEISEKSEIFDDQFSVERPDGSNFTLKIRSTKLEDSAMYFCASSRLVGSYNEQFFGPGTRLTVL.

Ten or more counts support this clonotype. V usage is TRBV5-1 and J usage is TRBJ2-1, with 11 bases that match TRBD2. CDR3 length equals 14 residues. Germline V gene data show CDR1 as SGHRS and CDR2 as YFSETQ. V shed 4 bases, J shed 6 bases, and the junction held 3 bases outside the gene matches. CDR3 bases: TGCGCCAGCAGCGGGACTAGCGGTTTCAATGAGCAGTTCTTC. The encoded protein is CASSGTSGFNEQFF.

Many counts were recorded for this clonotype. The CDR3 nucleotides are TGTGCCAGCAGCTTAGGAGACAGGGAGACCCAGTACTTC. This codes for CASSLGDRETQYF. V is TRBV11-3 and J is TRBJ2-5; the D gene is possibly TRBD1 (6 bases). The CDR3 is 13 residues long. V was clipped by 1 base and J by 5 bases, with 8 bases between them. Germline CDR1 SGHNT, CDR2 YENEEA.

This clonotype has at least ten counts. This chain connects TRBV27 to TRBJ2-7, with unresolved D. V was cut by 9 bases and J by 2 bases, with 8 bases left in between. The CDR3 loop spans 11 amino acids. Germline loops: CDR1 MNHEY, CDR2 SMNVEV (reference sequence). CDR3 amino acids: CARPRTYEQYF. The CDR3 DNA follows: TGTGCCAGACCCAGGACCTACGAGCAGTACTTC.

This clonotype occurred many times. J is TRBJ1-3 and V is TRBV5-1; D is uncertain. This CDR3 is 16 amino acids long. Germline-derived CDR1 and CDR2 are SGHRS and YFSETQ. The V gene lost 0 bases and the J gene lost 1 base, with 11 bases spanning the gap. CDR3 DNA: TGCGCCAGCAGCTTGGACCCAGAGCAGTCTGGAAACACCATATATTTT. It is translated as CASSLDPEQSGNTIYF.

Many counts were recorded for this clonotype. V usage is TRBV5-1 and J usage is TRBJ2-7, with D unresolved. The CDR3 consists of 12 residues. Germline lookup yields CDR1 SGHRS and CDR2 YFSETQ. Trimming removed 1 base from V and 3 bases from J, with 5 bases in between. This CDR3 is CASSLNGYEQYF. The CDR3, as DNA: TGCGCCAGCAGCTTGAACGGCTACGAGCAGTACTTC. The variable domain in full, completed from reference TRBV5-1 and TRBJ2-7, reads KAGVTQTPRYLIKTRGQQVTLSCSPISGHRSVSWYQQTPGQGLQFLFEYFSETQRNKGNFPGRFSGRQFSNSRSEMNVSTLELGDSALYLCASSLNGYEQYFGPGTRLTVT.

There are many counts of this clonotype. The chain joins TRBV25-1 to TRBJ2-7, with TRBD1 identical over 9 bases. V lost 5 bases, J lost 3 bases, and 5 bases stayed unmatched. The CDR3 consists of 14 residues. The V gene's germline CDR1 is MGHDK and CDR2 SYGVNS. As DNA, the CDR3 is TGTGCCAGCAGTTCCTGGACAGGGGACTACGAGCAGTACTTC. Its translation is CASSSWTGDYEQYF.

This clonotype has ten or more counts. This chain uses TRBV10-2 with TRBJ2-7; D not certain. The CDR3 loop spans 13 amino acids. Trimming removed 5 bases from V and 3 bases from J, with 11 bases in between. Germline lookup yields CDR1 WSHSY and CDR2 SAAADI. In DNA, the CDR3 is TGCGCCAGCAGTCCAATTCTAGGCTACGAGCAGTACTTC. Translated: CASSPILGYEQYF.

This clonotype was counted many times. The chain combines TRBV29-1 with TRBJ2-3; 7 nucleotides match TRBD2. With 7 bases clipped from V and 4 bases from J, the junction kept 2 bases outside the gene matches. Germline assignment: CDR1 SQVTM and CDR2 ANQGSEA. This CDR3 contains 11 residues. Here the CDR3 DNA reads TGCAGCGCAGGGAGGGCAGATACGCAGTATTTT. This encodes CSAGRADTQYF.

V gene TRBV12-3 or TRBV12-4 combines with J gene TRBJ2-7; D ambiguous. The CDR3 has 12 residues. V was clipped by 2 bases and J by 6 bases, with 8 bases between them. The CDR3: CASSLTPPEQYF. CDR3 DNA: TGTGCCAGCAGTTTAACCCCCCCCGAGCAGTACTTC.

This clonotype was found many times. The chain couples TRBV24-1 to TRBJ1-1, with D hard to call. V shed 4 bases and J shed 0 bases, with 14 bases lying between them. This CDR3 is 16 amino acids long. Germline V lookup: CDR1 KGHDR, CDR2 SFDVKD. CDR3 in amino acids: CATSDPTRSLNTEAFF. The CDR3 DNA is TGTGCCACCAGTGACCCGACAAGGAGCCTGAACACTGAAGCTTTCTTT.

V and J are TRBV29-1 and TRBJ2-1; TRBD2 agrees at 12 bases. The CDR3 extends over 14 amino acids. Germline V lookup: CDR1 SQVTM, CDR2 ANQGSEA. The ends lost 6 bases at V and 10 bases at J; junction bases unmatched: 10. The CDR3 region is CSVASGLAGNEQFF. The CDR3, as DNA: TGCAGCGTCGCTTCGGGACTAGCGGGTAACGAGCAGTTCTTC.

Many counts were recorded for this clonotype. CDR3: CASSLSNNYGYTF. The CDR3 DNA reads as TGTGCCAGCAGTTTATCAAATAACTATGGCTACACCTTC. The V and J genes are TRBV12-3 or TRBV12-4 and TRBJ1-2; D remains unclear. V lost 2 bases to trimming and J lost 1 base, with 5 bases between them. The CDR3 contains 13 residues.